This record looks at one TCR beta chain sequence and its context. Its antigen remains unknown. These data belong to a study of early T cells in non-severe SARS-CoV-2 infection. Across the study: Chains were unpaired, as sequencing was done on bulk RNA from unsorted whole blood. Study conclusions and caveats: VDJdb matching, biased toward anti-spike CD8 responses, missed private and CD4 specificities.

Molecules of cDNA were individually given unique molecular identifiers that were attached to them. TCRdb reprocessed the 5' RACE reads with MiXCR, giving one entry per CDR3 protein. The sample holds about 99,000 distinct CDR3 sequences, approximately 17% seen once. Germline-derived CDR1 and CDR2 are DFQATT and SNEGSKA (reference sequence). The CDR3 sequence is 15 residues long. With 8 bases clipped from V and 4 bases from J, the junction kept 10 bases outside the gene matches. The chain links TRBV20-1 to TRBJ2-1; the match to TRBD1 covers 11 bases. The sequence was obtained from an adult who was a healthcare worker with PCR-confirmed SARS-CoV-2 infection or an uninfected control (not recorded which). Sequenced: whole blood. The CDR3 DNA reads as TGCAGTTTCCAGGAAGGGACAGGGGGATACAATGAGCAGTTCTTC. This encodes CSFQEGTGGYNEQFF.